Following are 13 T cell receptor beta chains from one sample sequenced in a study of vaccination and CD4 T cells after COVID-19. As for treatment: roughly ten-day PBMC culture with coronavirus spike peptide pools or control peptides (ViraFEST assay). CD4+ T cells of the unexposed donor were collected before the COVID-19 pandemic (2011-2018). An Oncomine TCR Beta short-read assay was used to sequence the DNA from cultured CD4+ T cells. Via MiXCR, TCRdb re-called the PCR reads, giving one row per CDR3 protein. The table records roughly 7,600 distinct CDR3 sequences, roughly two fifths of them present only once. These receptors have no known antigen. The specimen was CD4+ T cells from blood, cultured in vitro. The origin of the receptors is a human donor in good health.

The V call is TRBV7-2, the J call TRBJ2-1; D might be TRBD2 (6 bases). Deletions cut 3 bases from V and 8 bases from J, with 17 bases between. The CDR3 spans 15 residues. Germline V gene sequence: CDR1 SGHTA, CDR2 FQGNSA. This CDR3 is CASSFSAGEEYEQFF. The CDR3 region has the DNA TGTGCCAGCAGCTTTAGTGCCGGGGAGGAATATGAGCAGTTCTTC. The variable domain in full, with the rest retrieved from reference TRBV7-2 and TRBJ2-1, is GAGVSQSPSNKVTEKGKDVELRCDPISGHTALYWYRQSLGQGLEFLIYFQGNSAPDKSGLPSDRFSAERTGGSVSTLTIQRTQQEDSAVYLCASSFSAGEEYEQFFGPGTRLTVL.

This clonotype was seen just once. The chain employs TRBV7-9 and TRBJ1-4, with TRBD1 matching over 9 bases. Germline-derived CDR1 and CDR2 are SEHNR and FQNEAQ (reference sequence). CDR3 length: 15 residues. V trimming: 1 base; J trimming: 8 bases; junction bases outside the gene matches: 5. The CDR3 loop is CASSLGDRDGEKLFF. The CDR3 nucleotides read TGTGCCAGCAGCTTAGGGGACAGGGACGGGGAAAAACTGTTTTTT.

V gene TRBV14 combines with J gene TRBJ2-1, with 8 bases lining up with TRBD2. Germline V CDR1 and CDR2: SGHDN, FVKESK. The V gene end was trimmed by 3 bases and the J gene end by 5 bases; junction bases not matched to a gene: 6. CDR3 length: 15 residues. This chain's CDR3 is CASSQSTSENNEQFF. The DNA for the CDR3 is TGTGCCAGCAGCCAGTCGACTAGCGAGAACAATGAGCAGTTCTTC.

The gene calls are TRBV19 and TRBJ1-1; TRBD1 agrees at 7 bases. Germline CDR1 is LNHDA and CDR2 is SQIVND (reference sequence). The junction had 6 bases not matched to a gene; V was cut back by 9 bases and J by 2 bases. There are 13 residues in the CDR3. CDR3 nucleotide sequence: TGTGCCAGCGCAAACAGGGGAAACACTGAAGCTTTCTTT. This encodes CASANRGNTEAFF.

This clonotype turned up a few times. The chain couples TRBV20-1 to TRBJ1-1; D is uncertain. Per the germline V gene, CDR1 is DFQATT and CDR2 is SNEGSKA (reference sequence). CDR3 length: 13 amino acids. V was clipped by 5 bases and J by 1 base, with 11 bases between them. The CDR3 loop reads CSAVGGENTEAFF. The CDR3 DNA reads as TGCAGTGCTGTGGGAGGAGAGAACACTGAAGCTTTCTTT.

In this sample, this clonotype turned up a few times. The chain links TRBV6-2 or TRBV6-3 to TRBJ1-5; D remains ambiguous. The V end lost 0 bases, the J end lost 5 bases, and 8 bases lay between the germline ends. This CDR3 contains 14 residues. Germline V gene sequence: CDR1 MNHEY, CDR2 SVGEGT. The CDR3 sequence: CASSYSDGYQPQHF. CDR3 in DNA: TGTGCCAGCAGTTACTCCGACGGATATCAGCCCCAGCATTTT.

The J gene is TRBJ2-2, the V gene TRBV28, with 7 bases aligning to TRBD2. The germline CDR1 and CDR2 sequences are MDHEN and SYDVKM. CDR3 length: 15 amino acids. V lost 6 bases to trimming and J lost 4 bases; unmatched junction nucleotides: 8. CDR3 DNA sequence: TGTGCCAGCAGAACCGGGACTAAAGGCACCGGGGAGCTGTTTTTT. Translation: CASRTGTKGTGELFF.

The table lists this clonotype with a few counts. V usage is TRBV7-2 and J usage is TRBJ2-7, with D unclear. Between the trimmed V and J ends, which lost 1 base and 7 bases, there was a span of 8 bases. Germline V gene lookup returns CDR1 SGHTA and CDR2 FQGNSA. This CDR3 contains 12 residues. CDR3: CASSLVSEEQYF. The CDR3 nucleotides read TGTGCCAGCAGCTTAGTTTCGGAGGAGCAGTACTTC. The full variable domain, in which reference TRBV7-2 and TRBJ2-7 provide the parts outside the CDR3, is GAGVSQSPSNKVTEKGKDVELRCDPISGHTALYWYRQSLGQGLEFLIYFQGNSAPDKSGLPSDRFSAERTGGSVSTLTIQRTQQEDSAVYLCASSLVSEEQYFGPGTRLTVT.

V gene TRBV20-1 combines with J gene TRBJ1-4; TRBD1 might be the D (5 bases). CDR1 and CDR2 from the germline V gene are DFQATT and SNEGSKA (reference sequence). The CDR3 has 15 residues. V was clipped by 6 bases and J by 2 bases, with 16 bases between them. The CDR3 DNA follows: TGCAGTGCCTATCAGGGCTTCACGACTAATGAAAAACTGTTTTTT. It codes for CSAYQGFTTNEKLFF.

The V call is TRBV19, the J call TRBJ2-5; no clear D. The CDR3 has 14 residues. V shed 5 bases and J shed 3 bases, with 13 bases lying between them. The germline CDR1 and CDR2 sequences are LNHDA and SQIVND (reference sequence). CDR3 amino acids: CASSARAGKETQYF. CDR3 bases: TGTGCCAGTAGTGCCCGCGCCGGCAAAGAGACCCAGTACTTC.

This clonotype has just a few counts. This chain connects TRBV15 to TRBJ1-5; possibly TRBD1 for D (5 bases). Germline V CDR1 and CDR2: LNHNV, YYDKDF (reference sequence). The CDR3 consists of 15 residues. The V and J ends lost 0 bases and 6 bases respectively, with 12 bases between them. CDR3 coding DNA: TGTGCCACCAGCAGAGATGGGGCGACCGTTCAGCCCCAGCATTTT. Protein product: CATSRDGATVQPQHF.

The V gene is TRBV11-3, the J gene TRBJ1-1, with TRBD1 as a possible D gene (5 bases). This CDR3 has 14 residues. CDR1 and CDR2 (germline): SGHNT, YENEEA. The V gene lost 4 bases and the J gene lost 1 base, with 10 bases spanning the gap. The CDR3 nucleotides read TGTGCCAGCAGCTCAGGGCCGGGGAACACTGAAGCTTTCTTT. As protein: CASSSGPGNTEAFF.

The V call is TRBV18, the J call TRBJ2-5; 9 bases are a match to TRBD1. The germline CDR1 and CDR2 sequences are KGHSH and LQKENI. After removal of 6 bases from V and 4 bases from J, the junction contained 3 bases not matched to a gene. The CDR3 runs 13 residues. The CDR3 coding sequence is TGTGCCAGCTCGCCGACAGGGGGAGAGACCCAGTACTTC. Translating gives CASSPTGGETQYF.